A single TCR beta chain is shown here with its context. Its antigen is unknown. There are no base qualities to consult, and no much larger clone falls within one base. These data come from a study of blood T cell repertoires in COVID-19 (TCRdb year 2020). Broadly, across the study: Collaborator samples came from the United States, Italy and Spain and covered acute and convalescent phases of COVID-19. The material from the prospective study consisted of cDNA or gDNA derived from T cells, B-cell-depleted T cells, or PBMCs. Subjects who had been exposed to COVID-19, were actively infected with it, or had recovered from it provided the deeply sampled blood TCRbeta repertoires that made up the dataset. The repertoires were released in a freely available public database intended as a resource for research on the immune response to SARS-CoV-2. Samples were obtained from the ongoing ImmuneRACE study (first 160 participants) and from over 1,000 subjects provided by 6 global collaborators. A de-identified subject ID, COVID-19 status, age in years and sex were almost always included in the sample metadata. Where available, HLA class I and class II types were obtained from metadata supplied by the sample provider rather than from assay-based typing.

General conclusions and limits of the study: How much clinical and demographic metadata was included differed by source and by participant, and the metadata was provided uncurated.

The immunoSEQ Assay, a bias-controlled multiplex PCR, was used to amplify TCRbeta CDR3 regions from genomic DNA. The authors processed their data as follows. Within the assay, amplification of reference gene primers was used to estimate how many nucleated cells each sample contained. To quantify the absolute abundance of each unique TCRbeta CDR3 rearrangement, sequence reads were collapsed and filtered. For each sample, productive Simpson clonality was calculated by taking the square root of Simpson's diversity index across productive rearrangements. The clones in this table, taken by TCRdb from immuneACCESS, are in-frame only. Not every clone is retained; where verified, under half of the shortfall comes from an unresolved V gene, and the cause of the rest is unknown. For V, J and clone size, that table is used; D and trimming come from the DNA. In all, the sample holds about 70,000 clones, and 79% of those were seen once. 5% to 7.5% of the sample is held by the ten biggest clonotypes.

Collaborating institutions collected whole blood in K2EDTA tubes following their own protocols. Collaborator samples were shipped for TCRbeta analysis as frozen whole blood, isolated PBMCs, or DNA extracted from either sample type. From cysteine to phenylalanine, the CDR3 is 15 amino acids long. Of all the DNA, just the CDR3 is kept, 45 bases in frame from base 1. According to the germline V gene, CDR1 reads SGDLS and CDR2 reads YYNGEE. V and J are trimmed by 3 bases and 6 bases, and the gene matches miss 10 bases of the junction. The material sequenced was peripheral blood. The receptor was isolated from a woman in her fifties or sixties with acute or convalescent COVID-19. The sequence is built from TRBV9 and TRBJ1-1; 8 bases in the middle match TRBD1. The bases are TGTGCCAGCAGCGGATTGACAGGGGAAGGGGCTGAAGCTTTCTTT. Its translation reads: CASSGLTGEGAEAFF.